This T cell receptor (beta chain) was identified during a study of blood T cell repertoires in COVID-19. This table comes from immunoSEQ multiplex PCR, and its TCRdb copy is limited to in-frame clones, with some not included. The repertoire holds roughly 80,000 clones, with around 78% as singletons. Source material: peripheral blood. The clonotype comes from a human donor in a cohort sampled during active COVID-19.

DNA for the CDR3: TGTGCCAGTAGTTCCCTCCCCCCGGGAACCATGAACACTGAAGCTTTCTTT. Protein: CASSSLPPGTMNTEAFF. The chain carries TRBV19 and TRBJ1-1; D is unresolved. This CDR3 comprises 17 residues. Germline V gives CDR1 LNHDA, CDR2 SQIVND (reference sequence). V was cut by 5 bases and J by 0 bases, with 19 bases left in between.